This TCR beta chain was captured in a study of post-analysis software for immune sequencing data. Overall study: Courses of disease covered relapsing-remitting, secondary progressive and progressive-relapsing multiple sclerosis.

This clonotype has at least ten counts. Its antigen is unknown. Included in the TCR beta cDNA libraries were unique molecular identifiers. Each sample of roughly 0.95 to 10 million input T cells yielded roughly 500,000 cDNA molecules, so each molecule approximated one T cell. TCRdb independently ran MiXCR on the PCR reads; one entry per CDR3 protein. This table has hundreds of thousands of distinct CDR3 sequences, around 27% appearing once. The CDR3 is 12 residues long. Germline V gene sequence: CDR1 MNHEY, CDR2 SVGAGI. Trimming removed 6 bases from V and 5 bases from J, with 10 bases in between. The study, taken as a whole, reports: By F measure, strong co-clustering occurred among samples prepared in the same batch. Significantly lower normalized Chao1 diversity was seen in multiple sclerosis patients than in controls. With TRBV5-6, TRBV5-1 and TRBV20-1 included, about 5 TRBV segments were more frequent in patients than in controls.

The TCR sequence derives from a girl aged 5-17 years with multiple sclerosis. The chain is built from TRBV6-5 and TRBJ2-5; tentatively, D is TRBD1 (5 bases). Sequencing was done on a sample of blood. The DNA of the CDR3 is TGTGCCAGCAGGCGTCCAGGGGAGACCCAGTACTTC. This sequence encodes CASRRPGETQYF.